Following are 10 T cell receptor beta chains from one sample sequenced in a study of beta chain features in type 1 diabetes. All of the isolated RNA was reverse transcribed, so expressed TCRB transcripts were sequenced. Only in-frame clones appear in the TCRdb table, and some are missing; sequencing was by immunoSEQ multiplex PCR. The sample gives tens of thousands of clones, approximately 56% of which show up once; around 2.1% is in the top ten. What was sequenced was Tregs from blood. These receptors all come from a woman between 18 and 29 years old in good health.

The chain combines TRBV29-1 with TRBJ2-5, with 8 bases that match TRBD1. CDR1 and CDR2 (germline): SQVTM, ANQGSEA. CDR3 length: 13 amino acids. Unmatched junction bases numbered 11, after V lost 7 bases and J lost 7 bases. In DNA form, the CDR3 reads TGCAGCGCGGTTTACAGGGGGGACCGGACCCAGTACTTC. This sequence encodes CSAVYRGDRTQYF.

The genes are TRBV6-1 and TRBJ2-2; D might be TRBD2 (5 bases). Per the germline V gene, CDR1 is MNHNS and CDR2 is SASEGT. CDR3 length: 15 amino acids. The V end lost 4 bases, the J end lost 9 bases, and 18 bases lay between the germline ends. CDR3 sequence (DNA): TGTGCCAGCAGTGCCTCATTCTCGGGGAAGAGGGAGCTGTTTTTT. Residues: CASSASFSGKRELFF.

This clone turned up a few times. V and J are TRBV29-1 and TRBJ2-1, with 7 positions matching TRBD2. This CDR3 region has 11 residues. V lost 6 bases and J lost 9; bases outside the gene matches: 5. Germline V gives CDR1 SQVTM, CDR2 ANQGSEA. The CDR3 DNA sequence: TGCAGCGTGGGGGAGGGTGGTGAGCAGTTCTTC. Protein sequence: CSVGEGGEQFF.

There are a few counts of this clone. The rearrangement joins TRBV5-1 to TRBJ1-4; D ambiguous. Germline V CDR1 and CDR2: SGHRS, YFSETQ. There are 14 residues in the CDR3. The V end lost 0 bases, the J end lost 5 bases, and 8 bases lay between the germline ends. CDR3 residues: CASSLDSRNEKLFF. CDR3 bases: TGCGCCAGCAGCTTGGACAGCCGAAATGAAAAACTGTTTTTT.

This chain links TRBV30 with TRBJ2-5; 10 bases match TRBD1. CDR1 and CDR2 (germline): GTSNPN, SVGIG (reference sequence). The CDR3 runs 15 residues. J gave up 3 bases and V 1 base, and 5 bases lay outside the gene matches. The CDR3 bases are TGTGCCTGGAGTGGACAGGGGGCAAAGAAAGAGACCCAGTACTTC. This translates into CAWSGQGAKKETQYF. The entire variable domain, with the rest obtained from reference TRBV30 and TRBJ2-5, is as follows: SQTIHQWPATLVQPVGSPLSLECTVEGTSNPNLYWYRQAAGRGLQLLFYSVGIGQISSEVPQNLSASRPQDRQFILSSKKLLLSDSGFYLCAWSGQGAKKETQYFGPGTRLLVL.

Comments on this clone: The same CDR3 also results from other DNA sequences found in this sample. This chain uses TRBV30 with TRBJ2-2, with D perhaps TRBD2 (6 bases). The germline V gene has CDR1 GTSNPN and CDR2 SVGIG (reference sequence). Trimming stripped 4 bases from V and 6 bases from J, with 21 bases between. The CDR3 consists of 16 residues. CDR3 DNA sequence: TGTGCCTGGAACCGCGGAGGGACGCGCTTGGCCGGGGAGCTGTTTTTT. Amino acids: CAWNRGGTRLAGELFF. The full variable domain, with the rest looked up from reference TRBV30 and TRBJ2-2, is SQTIHQWPATLVQPVGSPLSLECTVEGTSNPNLYWYRQAAGRGLQLLFYSVGIGQISSEVPQNLSASRPQDRQFILSSKKLLLSDSGFYLCAWNRGGTRLAGELFFGEGSRLTVL.

Only a few counts were recorded for this clone. The chain carries TRBV10-1 and TRBJ2-5, with D maybe TRBD2 (5 bases). Germline V gene sequence: CDR1 WNHNN, CDR2 SYGVQD (reference sequence). V dropped 6 bases and J dropped 3 bases, with 11 bases sitting between them. The CDR3 is 13 residues long. The chain's CDR3 is CASSSGNKETQYF. In DNA form, the CDR3 reads TGCGCCAGCAGCTCCGGGAACAAAGAGACCCAGTACTTC.

This clone was observed a handful of times. V gene TRBV7-3 combines with J gene TRBJ2-7; tentatively, D is TRBD1 (6 bases). Germline assignment: CDR1 SGHTA and CDR2 FQGTGA. V was cut by 1 base and J by 5 bases, with 15 bases left in between. This CDR3 has 15 residues. CDR3: CASSLKSAGANEQYF. The CDR3 DNA reads TGTGCCAGCAGCTTAAAGTCTGCAGGGGCTAACGAGCAGTACTTC.

The table lists this clone with a few counts. The chain couples TRBV7-2 to TRBJ2-1, with 8 bases identical to TRBD2. The V gene end was trimmed by 3 bases and the J gene end by 0 bases; junction bases not matched to a gene: 10. This CDR3 comprises 18 residues. Per germline, CDR1 SGHTA and CDR2 FQGNSA. CDR3: CASSFPSGRQSSYNEQFF. The DNA for the CDR3 is TGTGCCAGCAGCTTCCCCAGCGGGAGACAAAGCTCCTACAATGAGCAGTTCTTC.

This chain connects TRBV28 to TRBJ1-2; the D gene is possibly TRBD1 (6 bases). The CDR3 is 18 amino acids. CDR1 and CDR2 (germline): MDHEN, SYDVKM. V gave up 2 bases and J gave up 1 base, with 20 bases separating them. CDR3: CASSLSGLRWGLNYGYTF. CDR3 DNA sequence: TGTGCCAGCAGTTTAAGTGGGCTGAGATGGGGGCTTAACTATGGCTACACCTTC.